This entry lists 5 T cell receptor beta chains sequenced from one sample in a study of blood T cell repertoires in COVID-19. Profiling relied on immunoSEQ multiplex PCR, and the TCRdb table lists in-frame clones only, not all of them. In the table there are 150,000 to 200,000 clones, around 80% of which are singletons. Sequencing used PBMCs or T cells enriched from blood (not recorded which). The receptors originated from a woman aged 60 to 75 who had recovered from COVID-19.

The J gene is TRBJ2-3, the V gene TRBV11-2; tentatively, D is TRBD1 (6 bases). With 5 bases removed from V and 4 bases from J, the gap between germline ends came to 10 bases. CDR3 length: 13 residues. Germline CDR1 SGHAT, CDR2 FQNNGV. The CDR3 region is CASSLPGADTQYF. The CDR3 DNA is TGTGCCAGCAGCCTACCAGGGGCAGATACGCAGTATTTT.

Regarding this clone: Other DNA sequences from this sample encode an identical CDR3 as well. The genes are TRBV5-1 and TRBJ2-3; a weak D match, TRBD1 (5 bases). The CDR3 totals 14 residues. Germline CDR1 and CDR2: SGHRS and YFSETQ. V lost 0 bases and J lost 2, with 7 bases in between. The CDR3: CASSLGQSTDTQYF. The DNA of the CDR3 is TGCGCCAGCAGCTTGGGACAGTCCACAGATACGCAGTATTTT.

By share, this clone counts as medium-sized. The chain carries TRBV10-3 and TRBJ2-1; 8 bases line up with TRBD2. This CDR3 contains 15 residues. Looked up from germline, CDR1 is ENHRY and CDR2 is SYGVKD. V shed 3 bases and J 8 bases; nucleotides not matched to a gene: 9. The CDR3 DNA sequence: TGTGCCATCAGTGACCCCAGCGGGAGTAGCGATGAGCAGTTCTTC. It translates to CAISDPSGSSDEQFF.

V and J are TRBV5-1 and TRBJ2-7; a possible D gene is TRBD1 (6 bases). Trimming removed 2 bases from V and 6 bases from J, with 15 bases in between. This CDR3 region has 14 residues. Germline V CDR1 and CDR2: SGHRS, YFSETQ. CDR3 loop: CASSLTGLAREQYF. The CDR3 nucleotides are TGCGCCAGCAGCTTAACAGGGTTAGCACGCGAGCAGTACTTC.

This chain joins TRBV10-3 and TRBJ2-7, with TRBD2 matching 10 bases. Germline CDR1 ENHRY, CDR2 SYGVKD. This CDR3 contains 14 residues. Trimming removed 3 bases from V and 2 bases from J; junction bases left unmatched: 1. CDR3 region: CAISELAGPYEQYF. CDR3 in DNA: TGTGCCATCAGTGAACTAGCGGGACCCTACGAGCAGTACTTC.